These 2 T cell receptor beta chains were all obtained from the same sample, sequenced in a study of identifying expanded T cells in peripheral blood. Some clones are missing from TCRdb's copy, which holds only in-frame ones; the method was immunoSEQ multiplex PCR. This sample has under 120,000 clones, with approximately 90% found just once. Input material: blood. The receptor source for this set is a person aged 18 to 70 in good health.

The chain links TRBV18 to TRBJ2-1, with 12 bases identical to TRBD2. V lost 6 bases to trimming and J lost 2 bases; unmatched junction nucleotides: 2. Germline V CDR1 and CDR2: KGHSH, LQKENI. This CDR3 comprises 15 residues. The CDR3 coding sequence is TGTGCCAGCTCGCGACTAGCGGGGGCCTACAATGAGCAGTTCTTC. It specifies CASSRLAGAYNEQFF. The full variable domain, with the rest looked up from reference TRBV18 and TRBJ2-1, is NAGVMQNPRHLVRRRGQEARLRCSPMKGHSHVYWYRQLPEEGLKFMVYLQKENIIDESGMPKERFSAEFPKEGPSILRIQQVVRGDSAAYFCASSRLAGAYNEQFFGPGTRLTVL.

V is TRBV27 and J is TRBJ1-2; D unclear. The V gene lost 3 bases and the J gene lost 8 bases, with 22 bases spanning the gap. This CDR3 spans 16 amino acids. In germline, CDR1 is MNHEY, CDR2 SMNVEV (reference sequence). The CDR3 DNA is TGTGCCAGCAGTTTTGTCCAAGCGAGCCGGATTGGAGGCTACACCTTC. Translated: CASSFVQASRIGGYTF.